These T cell receptor beta chains were read from a single sample in a study of T-cell memory formation after mild COVID-19. TCRdb reanalysed the 5' RACE reads using MiXCR and keeps one entry per CDR3 protein. This table has about 600,000 distinct CDR3 sequences, roughly 22% appearing once. Sample: PBMCs or a T cell subset sorted from them (not recorded which). The receptors shown here come from an adult woman who had mild COVID-19 (a few samples of this study predate the infection). Cell type and time point are not known. The CDR3 runs from the conserved cysteine through the conserved F or W.

V gene: TRBV6-2/TRBV6-3; CDR3 protein: CASSPGQRWTEAFF
V gene: TRBV15; CDR3 protein: CATTGQGSGYEQYF
V gene: TRBV20-1; CDR3 protein: CSAPRAASTDTQYF
V gene: TRBV7-9; CDR3 protein: CASSWSASNEQFF
V gene: TRBV7-3; CDR3 protein: CASSLTGLVRDTQYF
V gene: TRBV7-3; CDR3 protein: CASSLQGGFGEAFF
V gene: TRBV7-8; CDR3 protein: CASNPGPSYEQYF
V gene: TRBV20-1; CDR3 protein: CSARSRGQGDGYTF
V gene: TRBV6-2/TRBV6-3; CDR3 protein: CASSVFLAYEQYF
V gene: TRBV11-2; CDR3 protein: CASSSTGGASGELFF
V gene: TRBV7-9; CDR3 protein: CASSFYGTGGYEQYF
V gene: TRBV6-1; CDR3 protein: CASSQFRGTYYEQYF
V gene: TRBV5-5; CDR3 protein: CASSRRGGADTQYF
V gene: TRBV3-1; CDR3 protein: CASSQGESPGDEQYF
V gene: TRBV4-3; CDR3 protein: CASRLRQGADEQYF
V gene: TRBV2; CDR3 protein: CASSEQGRDQQYF
V gene: TRBV7-2; CDR3 protein: CASRGQGSTEAFF
V gene: TRBV7-9; CDR3 protein: CASGQATDQPQHF
V gene: TRBV5-1; CDR3 protein: CASSFEDEQYF
V gene: TRBV21-1; CDR3 protein: CASSTGTGGTEQYF
V gene: TRBV7-6; CDR3 protein: CASSRGAKNIQYF
V gene: TRBV11-2; CDR3 protein: CASSLESGRGKKDTQYF
V gene: TRBV12-3/TRBV12-4; CDR3 protein: CASSLRAGAYNEQFF
V gene: TRBV12-3/TRBV12-4; CDR3 protein: CASSVGGSQPQHF
V gene: TRBV6-5; CDR3 protein: CASSYSTFKDWVGGNTEAFF
V gene: TRBV6-2/TRBV6-3; CDR3 protein: CASRTGTGRNTEAFF
V gene: TRBV7-8; CDR3 protein: CASSLVRESDEQYF